These 25 T cell receptor beta chains originate from one sample sequenced in a study of T cells in Graves' hyperthyroidism and ophthalmopathy (dated 2019 in TCRdb). The method behind the library was multiplex PCR. Reads for this sample came from an Illumina HiSeq 2000. The TCR beta CDR3 regions were amplified from the RNA transcripts. A first-round RT-PCR of the TCR CDR3 used the HTBI primer set with the Qiagen OneStep RT-PCR kit. TCRdb trimmed the raw reads at Q25, called clones with MiXCR and kept productive beta chains. Rows with one shared CDR3 protein collapse into an entry with the most common genes and DNA. Within this sample are about 200,000 distinct CDR3 sequences, with roughly 17% of them counted one time only. The ten largest account for under 65% of the sample. The sequencing sample was made of blood. These receptor sequences come from a man aged 45-65 years with Graves' hyperthyroidism.

This clonotype was recorded at least ten times. The chain combines TRBV28 with TRBJ2-3; D is undetermined. Trimming took off 7 bases at V and 7 bases at J, with 12 bases between the two ends. There are 12 residues in the CDR3. Germline V CDR1 and CDR2: MDHEN, SYDVKM. Written as DNA, the CDR3 is TGTGCCAGCACAAAGCAGGAAAATACGCAGTATTTT. This gives the protein CASTKQENTQYF. The entire variable domain, with the rest obtained from reference TRBV28 and TRBJ2-3, is as follows: DVKVTQSSRYLVKRTGEKVFLECVQDMDHENMFWYRQDPGLGLRLIYFSYDVKMKEKGDIPEGYSVSREKKERFSLILESASTNQTSMYLCASTKQENTQYFGPGTRLTVL.

In its sample, this clonotype was seen many times. J is TRBJ1-5 and V is TRBV7-2; a possible D gene is TRBD1 (6 bases). This CDR3 is 13 amino acids long. V was pared by 4 bases and J by 7 bases, with 11 bases between. The germline V gene has CDR1 SGHTA and CDR2 FQGNSA. This CDR3 is CASSYYREQPQHF. The CDR3 nucleotides are TGTGCCAGCAGCTACTACAGGGAGCAGCCCCAGCATTTT.

The CDR3 sequence: CASRPTGGRDTQYF. For the CDR3, the DNA is TGCGCCAGCAGACCTACAGGGGGCCGAGATACGCAGTATTTT. The chain is built from TRBV4-1 and TRBJ2-3; 9 nucleotides line up with TRBD1. CDR1 is MGHRA and CDR2 is YSYEKL in the germline V gene. The V segment lost 6 bases and the J segment 5 bases; nucleotides outside the gene matches: 6. The CDR3 extends over 14 amino acids.

The chain recombines TRBV9 with TRBJ2-7; either TRBD1 or TRBD2 may supply D (5 bases each). The V gene lost 3 bases and the J gene lost 2 bases, with 12 bases spanning the gap. The germline V gene encodes CDR1 SGDLS and CDR2 YYNGEE. The CDR3 consists of 14 residues. The CDR3 region is CASSGGPDAYEQYF. The CDR3 bases are TGTGCCAGCAGCGGGGGACCCGATGCCTACGAGCAGTACTTC.

This clonotype was counted between two and nine times. The chain links TRBV20-1 to TRBJ2-1; D call uncertain. V lost 5 bases to trimming and J lost 3 bases, with 8 bases between them. The V gene's germline CDR1 is DFQATT and CDR2 SNEGSKA (reference sequence). The length of the CDR3 is 12 residues. This chain's CDR3 is CSAPRLYNEQFF. The CDR3, as DNA: TGCAGTGCTCCCCGACTCTACAATGAGCAGTTCTTC.

The sample holds many counts of this clonotype. V gene TRBV20-1 combines with J gene TRBJ1-1; 7 nucleotides agree with TRBD1. Germline trimming cut 6 bases from V and 1 base from J; bases unmatched to any gene: 11. The germline CDR1 and CDR2 sequences are DFQATT and SNEGSKA (reference sequence). The CDR3 is 15 residues long. The CDR3 loop is CSAFNPGTANTEAFF. CDR3 DNA sequence: TGCAGTGCCTTCAACCCCGGGACAGCGAACACTGAAGCTTTCTTT.

J is TRBJ2-7 and V is TRBV28; tentative D call: TRBD2 (6 bases). CDR1 and CDR2 from the germline V gene are MDHEN and SYDVKM. The CDR3 spans 14 residues. Trimming pared 5 bases from V and 7 bases from J, leaving 18 bases between. The chain's CDR3 is CASSPEGPLREQYF. Here the CDR3 DNA reads TGTGCCAGCAGTCCGGAGGGACCACTACGGGAGCAGTACTTC. The whole variable domain, remainder taken from reference TRBV28 and TRBJ2-7, is DVKVTQSSRYLVKRTGEKVFLECVQDMDHENMFWYRQDPGLGLRLIYFSYDVKMKEKGDIPEGYSVSREKKERFSLILESASTNQTSMYLCASSPEGPLREQYFGPGTRLTVT.

V usage is TRBV3-1 and J usage is TRBJ2-2; D call uncertain. V lost 8 bases and J lost 6, with 13 bases in between. The CDR3 has 13 amino acids. CDR1 and CDR2 (germline): LGHDT, YNNKEL (reference sequence). The CDR3 protein is CASLKTRAGELFF. CDR3 DNA sequence: TGTGCCAGCCTAAAGACTCGCGCCGGGGAGCTGTTTTTT.

In this sample, this clonotype turned up many times. The genes are TRBV20-1 and TRBJ2-7; 10 nucleotides line up with TRBD2. The CDR3 runs 19 residues. CDR1 and CDR2 from the germline V gene are DFQATT and SNEGSKA (reference sequence). V shed 4 bases and J 5 bases; nucleotides not matched to a gene: 23. The CDR3 DNA reads TGCAGTGCTAACCCATACAATCTAGCGGGAGTCAATTTTGGGGACGAGCAGTACTTC. As protein: CSANPYNLAGVNFGDEQYF.

This clonotype was counted ten times or more. In DNA, the CDR3 is TGTGCCATCCAGCGGGAGCCCACAGATACGCAGTATTTT. Translating it yields CAIQREPTDTQYF. The V call is TRBV7-9, the J call TRBJ2-3; 8 bases match TRBD2. Trimming cost V 10 bases and J 2 bases; bases outside gene matches: 5. The germline V gene encodes CDR1 SEHNR and CDR2 FQNEAQ (reference sequence). This CDR3 has 13 amino acids.

This clonotype was detected ten times or more. The J gene is TRBJ1-1, the V gene TRBV7-3; D might be TRBD1 (5 bases). Germline V gives CDR1 SGHTA, CDR2 FQGTGA. With 1 base removed from V and 4 bases from J, the gap between germline ends came to 10 bases. The CDR3 consists of 14 residues. Written as DNA, the CDR3 is TGTGCCAGCAGCTTAAGGGGCACTGGCACTGAAGCTTTCTTT. It translates to CASSLRGTGTEAFF.

Comment on this clonotype: A single base separates this from a much larger clone, so it may be a read error. CDR3 DNA: TGTGCCATCGGTGAAAGGGGTCCCGGCTATGGCTACACCTTC. Translated: CAIGERGPGYGYTF. The chain links TRBV10-3 to TRBJ1-2; D might be TRBD1 (5 bases). The CDR3 has 14 residues. Germline V gives CDR1 ENHRY, CDR2 SYGVKD.

Remarks on this clonotype: This may come from a read error, since a much larger clone is one base off. The chain joins TRBV6-1 to TRBJ1-1; D gene uncertain. V was shortened by 7 bases and J by 0 bases, with 12 bases between the two germline ends. The length of the CDR3 is 14 residues. Germline V lookup: CDR1 MNHNS, CDR2 SASEGT. The CDR3 nucleotides are TGTGCCAGCACCCTCAACGGATTGAACACTGAAGCTTTCTTT. Amino acid sequence: CASTLNGLNTEAFF.

The genes are TRBV2 and TRBJ2-2; D possibly uses TRBD1 or TRBD2 (5 bases each). Germline lookup yields CDR1 SNHLY and CDR2 FYNNEI. Trimming pared 10 bases from V and 1 base from J, leaving 16 bases between. The CDR3 sequence is 15 residues long. This CDR3 reads CATRLWGRNTGELFF. As DNA, the CDR3 is TGTGCCACCCGCCTATGGGGGAGGAACACCGGGGAGCTGTTTTTT.

This clonotype was seen a handful of times. V is TRBV7-3 and J is TRBJ2-2; maybe TRBD2 (7 bases). The CDR3 contains 14 residues. Trimming took 6 bases from V and 4 from J, leaving 12 bases between them. Germline CDR1 is SGHTA and CDR2 is FQGTGA. CDR3 residues: CASRKGGFTGELFF. CDR3 DNA: TGTGCCAGCAGGAAGGGGGGGTTCACCGGGGAGCTGTTTTTT.

This clonotype was seen repeatedly, ten times or more. The chain joins TRBV28 to TRBJ2-7; 16 nucleotides agree with TRBD2. The CDR3 contains 18 residues. Losses at the gene ends were 6 bases for V and 5 bases for J; bases not matched to a gene: 13. Germline V CDR1 and CDR2: MDHEN, SYDVKM. The CDR3 nucleotides are TGTGCCAGCAGATCTAGAGGGACTAGCGGGAGGGCAACCCACGAGCAGTACTTC. Its translation is CASRSRGTSGRATHEQYF.

In its sample, this clonotype was seen once. This chain connects TRBV5-1 to TRBJ2-2, with unresolved D. The germline CDR1 and CDR2 sequences are SGHRS and YFSETQ. The ends were cut back, 0 bases at V and 5 bases at J, with 14 bases in the middle. The length of the CDR3 is 16 residues. CDR3 DNA sequence: TGCGCCAGCAGCTTGGGGGCCCAAATCGGAACCGGGGAGCTGTTTTTT. This translates into CASSLGAQIGTGELFF. The whole variable domain, remainder taken from reference TRBV5-1 and TRBJ2-2, is KAGVTQTPRYLIKTRGQQVTLSCSPISGHRSVSWYQQTPGQGLQFLFEYFSETQRNKGNFPGRFSGRQFSNSRSEMNVSTLELGDSALYLCASSLGAQIGTGELFFGEGSRLTVL.

The chain joins TRBV5-6 to TRBJ1-1, with 12 bases aligning to TRBD1. The trim removed 3 bases at V and 11 bases at J, leaving 5 bases unmatched. The CDR3 is made up of 13 amino acids. Germline V lookup: CDR1 SGHDT, CDR2 YYEEEE. The CDR3 DNA is TGTGCCAGCAGCTGGGACAGGGGGCGGCTTGCTTTCTTT. Amino acid sequence: CASSWDRGRLAFF.

CDR3 residues: CASSVGTSGSTDTQYF. Here the CDR3 DNA reads TGTGCCAGCAGTGTTGGGACTAGCGGGAGCACAGATACGCAGTATTTT. V usage is TRBV2 and J usage is TRBJ2-3; 12 bases are a match to TRBD2. With 4 bases clipped from V and 0 bases from J, the junction kept 2 bases outside the gene matches. Germline V gives CDR1 SNHLY, CDR2 FYNNEI. The CDR3 is 16 residues long.

Many counts were recorded for this clonotype. This chain uses TRBV12-3 or TRBV12-4 with TRBJ2-1; the D gene is possibly TRBD1 (5 bases). The CDR3 has 15 amino acids. V lost 5 bases, J lost 7 bases, and 18 bases lay in between. The CDR3 nucleotides are TGTGCCAGCAGTCGAAAACGCCTGACAGCAAATGAGCAGTTCTTC. Translating it yields CASSRKRLTANEQFF.

This clonotype showed up just a few times. The genes are TRBV29-1 and TRBJ2-7; 8 nucleotides line up with TRBD1. Per the germline V gene, CDR1 is SQVTM and CDR2 is ANQGSEA. The CDR3 length is 12 residues. J lost 5 bases, V lost 7 bases, and 7 bases had no gene match. In nucleotides, the CDR3 is TGCAGCGGCGCGACAGGGGTTGACGAGCAGTACTTC. Translation gives CSGATGVDEQYF.

This clonotype was observed a handful of times. This chain joins TRBV5-1 and TRBJ2-5; TRBD1 might be the D (6 bases). The ends were cut back, 0 bases at V and 3 bases at J, with 9 bases in the middle. CDR1 is SGHRS, CDR2 YFSETQ, per germline. This CDR3 has 14 residues. CDR3 sequence: CASSLARTEETQYF. The CDR3 DNA reads as TGCGCCAGCAGCTTGGCCCGGACAGAAGAGACCCAGTACTTC.

This clonotype was recorded at least ten times. The chain couples TRBV20-1 to TRBJ1-6; tentative D call: TRBD1 (5 bases). This CDR3 contains 15 residues. Germline CDR1 DFQATT, CDR2 SNEGSKA (reference sequence). V was cut by 0 bases and J by 8 bases, with 14 bases left in between. CDR3: CSARDLRGGYSPLHF. The CDR3 nucleotides read TGCAGTGCTAGAGATCTAAGGGGCGGTTATTCACCCCTCCACTTT.

This clonotype was counted many times. The chain links TRBV12-3 or TRBV12-4 to TRBJ2-7, with 12 bases aligning to TRBD1. Trimming at V came to 6 bases and at J to 5 bases, leaving 5 bases not matched to a gene. CDR3 size: 14 residues. The CDR3 DNA reads TGTGCCAGCAGCCTGGGACAGGGGGCCAACGAGCAGTACTTC. It is translated as CASSLGQGANEQYF.

This clonotype showed up just once. The CDR3 region is CSASEGQRSNYGYTF. CDR3 nucleotides: TGCAGTGCTAGTGAAGGACAGCGATCTAACTATGGCTACACCTTC. This chain connects TRBV20-1 to TRBJ1-2, with D possibly TRBD1 on 6 matching bases. The CDR3 consists of 15 residues. V was cut by 3 bases and J by 0 bases, with 14 bases left in between. Germline V gives CDR1 DFQATT, CDR2 SNEGSKA (reference sequence).